This entry concerns a single T cell receptor beta chain. It has no known antigen specificity. No much larger clone exists at a distance of one base, and base qualities are not known. The data are from a study of identifying expanded T cells in peripheral blood (dated by TCRdb to about 2019). In terms of the full investigation: Technical replicates were generated by sequencing separate aliquots of the same genomic DNA pool, with four replicates compared pairwise. Study-wide conclusions, independent of this receptor: Between technical replicates the binomial model flagged approximately 1.2 differentially abundant clones, whereas over roughly 2 weeks the binomial model flagged about 15 and over about four weeks about 19. Across all healthy donors, variance in clone template counts between approximately two-week samples was found to increase significantly with total template count. The beta-binomial model significantly reduced the number of clones called differentially abundant and the false-positive rate across all healthy-donor time intervals. The authors expected biological variance in healthy repertoires might increase further over much longer intervals such as months to years.

No immune events, such as infections, were documented for the healthy donors during the collection period. To calibrate time-dependent variance in a beta-binomial model of T-cell clone differential abundance, blood repertoires from healthy donors were used as a training cohort. The training cohort included about ten healthy donors, of whom 3 were female and 7 were male. The donors were between roughly 29 and 65 years old, with an average age of roughly 40 years. Obtained from a commercial supplier, whole blood was collected from each healthy donor at three time points set two to three weeks apart. For immunosequencing, genomic DNA was extracted from unsorted whole blood. TCRbeta CDR3 regions were profiled by bias-controlled multiplex PCR amplification of genomic DNA with the immunoSEQ Assay. The original pipeline was this. To quantify the absolute abundance of each unique TCRbeta CDR3 region, the sequences were collapsed and filtered. Two models were used to test differential abundance: a binomial model (Fisher-equivalent) and a beta-binomial model that adds time-dependent variance fitted from healthy donors. Clones with fewer than 5 combined templates were removed, and a clone was called differentially abundant if the clone's Benjamini-Hochberg FDR was below 0.01. Using the form v = (b*log(k)+a)^2, the beta-binomial variance was modeled as a function of the total template count across the two samples. Drawn from immuneACCESS, this table holds only the in-frame rearrangements with V and J called that TCRdb kept. Clones are partly lost; checked studies trace under half to an unresolved V gene and leave the rest unexplained. V, J and clone size derive from that table, while D and trimming were established from the DNA sequence. The table for this sample lists 85,000 to 100,000 clones; around 88% of them were counted only once. The ten largest clonotypes hold roughly 4% of the sample.

CDR1 is given as MNHEY and CDR2 as SVGAGI, both from the germline V gene. Clipping removes 8 bases from V and 1 base from J, with 8 as the unmatched junction base count. From cysteine to phenylalanine, the CDR3 is 14 amino acids long. Kept here is only the CDR3 DNA, which spans 42 bases and is read in frame from base 1. The receptor's source is a person aged 18-70 years in good health. This sequence uses TRBV6-5 and TRBJ2-7, with TRBD1 identical over 7 junction bases. Sequencing was carried out using blood. The CDR3 corresponds to CASHYRGESYEQYF. The sequenced DNA is TGTGCCAGCCACTACAGGGGCGAATCCTACGAGCAGTACTTC.